This T cell receptor beta chain is from a study of cytomegalovirus exposure and HLA in healthy donors. Worth noting for this clone: Antigen: not known.

Findings and caveats of the study: A later analysis appeared to link common viral pathogens to several of the most significant clusters. The classifier, whose performance was assessed in both the original and validation cohorts, reportedly diagnosed cytomegalovirus status with high specificity and sensitivity. When presence/absence was analysed, sequencing depth was taken to be roughly uniform across donors. Most subjects had HLA-A and HLA-B alleles reportedly predicted accurately by TCR beta sequences.

The CDR3 sequence is 14 residues long. V lost 5 bases to trimming and J lost 4 bases, with 9 bases between them. Germline CDR1 and CDR2: MNHEY and SMNVEV (reference sequence). PCR was performed using 60 Vbeta and 13 Jbeta primers. This table comes from immunoSEQ multiplex PCR, and its TCRdb copy is limited to in-frame clones, with some not included. The sample shows roughly 250,000 clones, 84% of them seen only once. What was sequenced was PBMCs. This chain connects TRBV27 to TRBJ2-6, with unresolved D. The receptor was derived from a woman aged 40 to 50 in good health and CMV-seropositive. The CDR3 is CASSVIEGANVLTF. Here the CDR3 DNA reads TGTGCCAGCAGTGTAATAGAAGGGGCCAACGTCCTGACTTTC.